The rows below give T cell receptor beta chains drawn from one sample of a study of T cells in Graves' hyperthyroidism and ophthalmopathy. TCRdb ran MiXCR on the multiplex PCR reads and lists one entry per CDR3 protein. The sample holds some 620,000 distinct CDR3 sequences, 15% to 20% seen once. Sequences were obtained from blood. These receptors were obtained from a woman between 25 and 40 years old with Graves' hyperthyroidism. CDR3s include the opening cysteine and the closing phenylalanine or tryptophan. Each record gives: clone size, D gene, V gene, J gene, CDR3 DNA, CDR3 protein. A D gene is named only where the DNA matches it firmly. The size entry is marked missing in some rows and otherwise reads once, few, many or a size class.

>many|TRBD1|TRBV18|TRBJ2-4
TGTGCCAGCTCACCAGACAGGGGGCCGGACATTCAGTACTTC
CASSPDRGPDIQYF
>many|TRBD2|TRBV24-1|TRBJ2-2
TGTGCCACCAGTGATTTCCTAGCGGGAGACACCGGGGAGCTGTTTTTT
CATSDFLAGDTGELFF
>.|TRBD2|TRBV27|TRBJ2-1
TGTGCCAGCAGCTATTTAGGGGCTAGCGGGCTTCACAATGAGCAGTTCTTC
CASSYLGASGLHNEQFF
>few|.|TRBV11-3|TRBJ2-2
TGTGCCAGCAGACACCGGGACCAGGAGCTGTTTTTT
CASRHRDQELFF
>few|TRBD2|TRBV15|TRBJ2-7
TGTGCCACCAGACGATCCGCGGGAGTCATCCACGAGCAGTACTTC
CATRRSAGVIHEQYF
>.|.|TRBV6-2/TRBV6-3|TRBJ2-3
TGTGCCAGCAGTTACGGTCTAGCTAGCACAGATACGCAGTATTTT
CASSYGLASTDTQYF
>.|.|TRBV5-5|TRBJ1-5
TGTGCCAGCAGCTTGGTAGAAGGGAGTCAGCCCCAGCATTTT
CASSLVEGSQPQHF
>many|.|TRBV6-5|TRBJ2-7
TGTGCCAGCAGTTACGCGGCAGATTACGAGCAGTACTTC
CASSYAADYEQYF
>.|.|TRBV19|TRBJ2-7
TGTGCCAGTAGTATCGGGGGAACTGACGAGCAGTACTTC
CASSIGGTDEQYF
>many|TRBD1|TRBV27|TRBJ2-3
TGTGCCAGCAGTCTCCTCTTGACAGGGGGCGGCTCAGATACGCAGTATTTT
CASSLLLTGGGSDTQYF
>.|.|TRBV28|TRBJ2-7
TGTGCCAGCCTTAACTCCTACGAGCAGTACTTC
CASLNSYEQYF
>many|TRBD1|TRBV5-6|TRBJ1-1
TGTGCCAGCAGCTTGGGAACGGCAGGGGGCGTGACTGAAGCTTTCTTT
CASSLGTAGGVTEAFF
>few|TRBD1|TRBV20-1|TRBJ1-2
TGCAGTGCACCCAGGGGGGGGCTATTCTATGGCTACACCTTC
CSAPRGGLFYGYTF
>.|TRBD2|TRBV2|TRBJ2-1
TGTGCCAGCAGTATACCCGTATCTAGCGGAAGCTCCTACAATGAGCAGTTCTTC
CASSIPVSSGSSYNEQFF
>few|TRBD1|TRBV27|TRBJ2-3
TGTGCCAGCAGGGATCACAGGGGTAGCACAGATACGCAGTATTTT
CASRDHRGSTDTQYF
>many|.|TRBV6-2/TRBV6-3|TRBJ1-1
TGTGCCAGCACCAACACGGGGGGGGACATCACTGAAGCTTTCTTT
CASTNTGGDITEAFF
>.|TRBD1|TRBV27|TRBJ2-7
TGTGCCAGCAGTTTAAACAGGGGCGCCTACGAGCAGTACTTC
CASSLNRGAYEQYF
>many|TRBD1|TRBV2|TRBJ2-7
TGTGCCAGCAAAGGGTCAGGGGGCGTATTCTCCTACGAGCAGTACTTC
CASKGSGGVFSYEQYF
>.|TRBD2|TRBV11-2|TRBJ2-3
TGTGCCAGTACCCCGGGTAGCGGGAGGTTCGCAGATACGCAGTATTTT
CASTPGSGRFADTQYF
>many|.|TRBV11-1|TRBJ1-1
TGTGCCAGCAGCCCTCGTACAGGTTCGGACACTGAAGCTTTCTTT
CASSPRTGSDTEAFF
>few|.|TRBV28|TRBJ1-4
TGTGCCAGCAGTACCAGGGAGAAACTGTTTTTT
CASSTREKLFF
>.|.|TRBV5-1|TRBJ2-1
TGCGCCAGCAGCACCATAGCGGTTTCCTACAATGAGCAGTTCTTC
CASSTIAVSYNEQFF
>many|.|TRBV28|TRBJ2-3
TGTGCCAGCAGTCAACTACCTCCCCCTAGGGATACGCAGTATTTT
CASSQLPPPRDTQYF
>many|.|TRBV5-1|TRBJ2-3
TGCGCCAGCAGCCGGGGGTTACCTAGCACAGATACGCAGTATTTT
CASSRGLPSTDTQYF
>many|.|TRBV28|TRBJ2-7
TGTGCCAGCAGTCATAGGGGATCCTACGAGCAGTACTTC
CASSHRGSYEQYF
>many|.|TRBV2|TRBJ1-1
TGTGCCAGCAGTGAGCAGGGGATTGGCACTGAAGCTTTCTTT
CASSEQGIGTEAFF
>many|.|TRBV12-3/TRBV12-4|TRBJ2-7
TGTGCCAGCAGTTTCGTCGGAAGCGGCTACGAGCAGTACTTC
CASSFVGSGYEQYF
>many|TRBD2|TRBV10-3|TRBJ2-7
TGTGCCATCAGTGTAAGGACTAGGGGCACCTACGAGCAGTACTTC
CAISVRTRGTYEQYF
>many|TRBD2|TRBV28|TRBJ2-7
TGTGCCAGCAGTACCATAGCGGGAGCCTACGAGCAGTACTTC
CASSTIAGAYEQYF
>many|.|TRBV7-2|TRBJ2-3
TGTGCCAGCAGCTTATCGCGTGTTAGCACAGATACGCAGTATTTT
CASSLSRVSTDTQYF
>.|TRBD2|TRBV27|TRBJ2-3
TGTGCCAGCAGTTCAGGGTTAGCGGGGCAAAGCACAGATACGCAGTATTTT
CASSSGLAGQSTDTQYF
>many|.|TRBV18|TRBJ2-5
TGTGCCAGCTCACCATGGAGGCAAGAGACCCAGTACTTC
CASSPWRQETQYF
>many|TRBD2|TRBV3-1|TRBJ2-3
TGTGCCAGCAGCCACCGACTGACTAGCGGAAGTTCAGATACGCAGTATTTT
CASSHRLTSGSSDTQYF
>many|.|TRBV20-1|TRBJ2-7
TGCAGTGCCGTCAAATCCTACGAGCAGTACTTC
CSAVKSYEQYF
>many|TRBD1|TRBV28|TRBJ2-5
TGTGCCAGCAGACCAAACCTAGTAGGGGGCTGGTACCAAGAGACCCAGTACTTC
CASRPNLVGGWYQETQYF
>many|.|TRBV3-1|TRBJ1-4
TGTGCCAGCAGCCCAAAAAATAAGAATGAAAAACTGTTTTTT
CASSPKNKNEKLFF
>.|TRBD1|TRBV7-8|TRBJ2-4
TGTGCCAGCAGCTCGGGACAGGTTAGGGGAAACATTCAGTACTTC
CASSSGQVRGNIQYF
>.|.|TRBV7-8|TRBJ1-6
TGTGCCAGCAGCTTAGATTTCGGCCTCCACTTT
CASSLDFGLHF
>few|TRBD1|TRBV11-1|TRBJ1-1
TGTGCCAGCAGCTTAGATAGCCCAGGGGGCTTGAACACTGAAGCTTTCTTT
CASSLDSPGGLNTEAFF
>.|.|TRBV5-5|TRBJ1-4
TGTGCCAGCAGCTTCGTACTCAGGAATGAAAAACTGTTTTTT
CASSFVLRNEKLFF
>.|.|TRBV19|TRBJ2-7
TGTGCCAGTAGTATGGGTGTGGGTCAGGACTACGAGCAGTACTTC
CASSMGVGQDYEQYF
>many|.|TRBV7-9|TRBJ1-6
TGTGCCAGCAGCAAGGCTGGAGGCAGGGGATCGAATTCACCCCTCCACTTT
CASSKAGGRGSNSPLHF
>many|TRBD2|TRBV19|TRBJ2-3
TGTGCCAGTACCGAGCGGGGGGCAGTTTCGCCAGATACGCAGTATTTT
CASTERGAVSPDTQYF
>few|.|TRBV14|TRBJ2-1
TGTGCCAGCAGCCAATTCCAAAACAGGGCTGAGCAGTTCTTC
CASSQFQNRAEQFF
>many|TRBD2|TRBV6-1|TRBJ2-7
TGTGCCAGCAGCGAGAGACTAGCGGGAGGGTCCTACGAGCAGTACTTC
CASSERLAGGSYEQYF
>many|.|TRBV18|TRBJ2-7
TGTGCCAGCTCACCACCGGCTACCACCTACGAGCAGTACTTC
CASSPPATTYEQYF
>many|TRBD1|TRBV6-1|TRBJ1-4
TGTGCCAGCACCACCACAGGAGGGGGCGGAAGTGAAAAACTGTTTTTT
CASTTTGGGGSEKLFF
>many|.|TRBV10-3|TRBJ2-1
TGTGCCATCAGTGAGGGCACAGACTACAATGAGCAGTTCTTC
CAISEGTDYNEQFF